This TCR beta chain emerged from a study of OX40 agonist ivuxolimab in advanced cancers. Profiled with immunoSEQ multiplex PCR; TCRdb holds only in-frame clones, not every one. The data contain roughly 30,000 clones, 80% to 90% of them singletons. The CDR3 runs 14 residues. Deletions cut 3 bases from V and 8 bases from J, with 16 bases between. Germline loops: CDR1 MGHRA, CDR2 YSYEKL. This clone has only one observation. The starting material was CD4+ or CD8+ T cells sorted from blood, obtained in a trial of the OX40 agonist ivuxolimab. The gene calls are TRBV4-1 and TRBJ1-2; D gene uncertain. This TCR was recovered from an adult with an advanced solid tumor such as melanoma, head and neck, liver or kidney cancer. The CDR3 protein is CASSQELDTRGYTF. CDR3 DNA sequence: TGCGCCAGCAGCCAGGAACTGGATACCCGGGGCTACACCTTC.